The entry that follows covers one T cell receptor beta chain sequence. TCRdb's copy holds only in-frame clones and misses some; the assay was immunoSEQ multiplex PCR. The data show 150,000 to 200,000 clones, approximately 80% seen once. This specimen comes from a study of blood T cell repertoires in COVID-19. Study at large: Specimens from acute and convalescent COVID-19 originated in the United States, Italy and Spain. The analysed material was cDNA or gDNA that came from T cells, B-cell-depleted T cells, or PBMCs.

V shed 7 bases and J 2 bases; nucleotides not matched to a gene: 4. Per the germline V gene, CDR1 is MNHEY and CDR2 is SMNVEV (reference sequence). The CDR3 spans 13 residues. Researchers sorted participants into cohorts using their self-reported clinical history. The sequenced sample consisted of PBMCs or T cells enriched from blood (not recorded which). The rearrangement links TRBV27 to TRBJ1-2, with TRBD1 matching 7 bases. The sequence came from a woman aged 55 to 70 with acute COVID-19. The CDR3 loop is CASKPGQNYGYTF. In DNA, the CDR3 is TGTGCCAGCAAACCGGGACAGAACTATGGCTACACCTTC.